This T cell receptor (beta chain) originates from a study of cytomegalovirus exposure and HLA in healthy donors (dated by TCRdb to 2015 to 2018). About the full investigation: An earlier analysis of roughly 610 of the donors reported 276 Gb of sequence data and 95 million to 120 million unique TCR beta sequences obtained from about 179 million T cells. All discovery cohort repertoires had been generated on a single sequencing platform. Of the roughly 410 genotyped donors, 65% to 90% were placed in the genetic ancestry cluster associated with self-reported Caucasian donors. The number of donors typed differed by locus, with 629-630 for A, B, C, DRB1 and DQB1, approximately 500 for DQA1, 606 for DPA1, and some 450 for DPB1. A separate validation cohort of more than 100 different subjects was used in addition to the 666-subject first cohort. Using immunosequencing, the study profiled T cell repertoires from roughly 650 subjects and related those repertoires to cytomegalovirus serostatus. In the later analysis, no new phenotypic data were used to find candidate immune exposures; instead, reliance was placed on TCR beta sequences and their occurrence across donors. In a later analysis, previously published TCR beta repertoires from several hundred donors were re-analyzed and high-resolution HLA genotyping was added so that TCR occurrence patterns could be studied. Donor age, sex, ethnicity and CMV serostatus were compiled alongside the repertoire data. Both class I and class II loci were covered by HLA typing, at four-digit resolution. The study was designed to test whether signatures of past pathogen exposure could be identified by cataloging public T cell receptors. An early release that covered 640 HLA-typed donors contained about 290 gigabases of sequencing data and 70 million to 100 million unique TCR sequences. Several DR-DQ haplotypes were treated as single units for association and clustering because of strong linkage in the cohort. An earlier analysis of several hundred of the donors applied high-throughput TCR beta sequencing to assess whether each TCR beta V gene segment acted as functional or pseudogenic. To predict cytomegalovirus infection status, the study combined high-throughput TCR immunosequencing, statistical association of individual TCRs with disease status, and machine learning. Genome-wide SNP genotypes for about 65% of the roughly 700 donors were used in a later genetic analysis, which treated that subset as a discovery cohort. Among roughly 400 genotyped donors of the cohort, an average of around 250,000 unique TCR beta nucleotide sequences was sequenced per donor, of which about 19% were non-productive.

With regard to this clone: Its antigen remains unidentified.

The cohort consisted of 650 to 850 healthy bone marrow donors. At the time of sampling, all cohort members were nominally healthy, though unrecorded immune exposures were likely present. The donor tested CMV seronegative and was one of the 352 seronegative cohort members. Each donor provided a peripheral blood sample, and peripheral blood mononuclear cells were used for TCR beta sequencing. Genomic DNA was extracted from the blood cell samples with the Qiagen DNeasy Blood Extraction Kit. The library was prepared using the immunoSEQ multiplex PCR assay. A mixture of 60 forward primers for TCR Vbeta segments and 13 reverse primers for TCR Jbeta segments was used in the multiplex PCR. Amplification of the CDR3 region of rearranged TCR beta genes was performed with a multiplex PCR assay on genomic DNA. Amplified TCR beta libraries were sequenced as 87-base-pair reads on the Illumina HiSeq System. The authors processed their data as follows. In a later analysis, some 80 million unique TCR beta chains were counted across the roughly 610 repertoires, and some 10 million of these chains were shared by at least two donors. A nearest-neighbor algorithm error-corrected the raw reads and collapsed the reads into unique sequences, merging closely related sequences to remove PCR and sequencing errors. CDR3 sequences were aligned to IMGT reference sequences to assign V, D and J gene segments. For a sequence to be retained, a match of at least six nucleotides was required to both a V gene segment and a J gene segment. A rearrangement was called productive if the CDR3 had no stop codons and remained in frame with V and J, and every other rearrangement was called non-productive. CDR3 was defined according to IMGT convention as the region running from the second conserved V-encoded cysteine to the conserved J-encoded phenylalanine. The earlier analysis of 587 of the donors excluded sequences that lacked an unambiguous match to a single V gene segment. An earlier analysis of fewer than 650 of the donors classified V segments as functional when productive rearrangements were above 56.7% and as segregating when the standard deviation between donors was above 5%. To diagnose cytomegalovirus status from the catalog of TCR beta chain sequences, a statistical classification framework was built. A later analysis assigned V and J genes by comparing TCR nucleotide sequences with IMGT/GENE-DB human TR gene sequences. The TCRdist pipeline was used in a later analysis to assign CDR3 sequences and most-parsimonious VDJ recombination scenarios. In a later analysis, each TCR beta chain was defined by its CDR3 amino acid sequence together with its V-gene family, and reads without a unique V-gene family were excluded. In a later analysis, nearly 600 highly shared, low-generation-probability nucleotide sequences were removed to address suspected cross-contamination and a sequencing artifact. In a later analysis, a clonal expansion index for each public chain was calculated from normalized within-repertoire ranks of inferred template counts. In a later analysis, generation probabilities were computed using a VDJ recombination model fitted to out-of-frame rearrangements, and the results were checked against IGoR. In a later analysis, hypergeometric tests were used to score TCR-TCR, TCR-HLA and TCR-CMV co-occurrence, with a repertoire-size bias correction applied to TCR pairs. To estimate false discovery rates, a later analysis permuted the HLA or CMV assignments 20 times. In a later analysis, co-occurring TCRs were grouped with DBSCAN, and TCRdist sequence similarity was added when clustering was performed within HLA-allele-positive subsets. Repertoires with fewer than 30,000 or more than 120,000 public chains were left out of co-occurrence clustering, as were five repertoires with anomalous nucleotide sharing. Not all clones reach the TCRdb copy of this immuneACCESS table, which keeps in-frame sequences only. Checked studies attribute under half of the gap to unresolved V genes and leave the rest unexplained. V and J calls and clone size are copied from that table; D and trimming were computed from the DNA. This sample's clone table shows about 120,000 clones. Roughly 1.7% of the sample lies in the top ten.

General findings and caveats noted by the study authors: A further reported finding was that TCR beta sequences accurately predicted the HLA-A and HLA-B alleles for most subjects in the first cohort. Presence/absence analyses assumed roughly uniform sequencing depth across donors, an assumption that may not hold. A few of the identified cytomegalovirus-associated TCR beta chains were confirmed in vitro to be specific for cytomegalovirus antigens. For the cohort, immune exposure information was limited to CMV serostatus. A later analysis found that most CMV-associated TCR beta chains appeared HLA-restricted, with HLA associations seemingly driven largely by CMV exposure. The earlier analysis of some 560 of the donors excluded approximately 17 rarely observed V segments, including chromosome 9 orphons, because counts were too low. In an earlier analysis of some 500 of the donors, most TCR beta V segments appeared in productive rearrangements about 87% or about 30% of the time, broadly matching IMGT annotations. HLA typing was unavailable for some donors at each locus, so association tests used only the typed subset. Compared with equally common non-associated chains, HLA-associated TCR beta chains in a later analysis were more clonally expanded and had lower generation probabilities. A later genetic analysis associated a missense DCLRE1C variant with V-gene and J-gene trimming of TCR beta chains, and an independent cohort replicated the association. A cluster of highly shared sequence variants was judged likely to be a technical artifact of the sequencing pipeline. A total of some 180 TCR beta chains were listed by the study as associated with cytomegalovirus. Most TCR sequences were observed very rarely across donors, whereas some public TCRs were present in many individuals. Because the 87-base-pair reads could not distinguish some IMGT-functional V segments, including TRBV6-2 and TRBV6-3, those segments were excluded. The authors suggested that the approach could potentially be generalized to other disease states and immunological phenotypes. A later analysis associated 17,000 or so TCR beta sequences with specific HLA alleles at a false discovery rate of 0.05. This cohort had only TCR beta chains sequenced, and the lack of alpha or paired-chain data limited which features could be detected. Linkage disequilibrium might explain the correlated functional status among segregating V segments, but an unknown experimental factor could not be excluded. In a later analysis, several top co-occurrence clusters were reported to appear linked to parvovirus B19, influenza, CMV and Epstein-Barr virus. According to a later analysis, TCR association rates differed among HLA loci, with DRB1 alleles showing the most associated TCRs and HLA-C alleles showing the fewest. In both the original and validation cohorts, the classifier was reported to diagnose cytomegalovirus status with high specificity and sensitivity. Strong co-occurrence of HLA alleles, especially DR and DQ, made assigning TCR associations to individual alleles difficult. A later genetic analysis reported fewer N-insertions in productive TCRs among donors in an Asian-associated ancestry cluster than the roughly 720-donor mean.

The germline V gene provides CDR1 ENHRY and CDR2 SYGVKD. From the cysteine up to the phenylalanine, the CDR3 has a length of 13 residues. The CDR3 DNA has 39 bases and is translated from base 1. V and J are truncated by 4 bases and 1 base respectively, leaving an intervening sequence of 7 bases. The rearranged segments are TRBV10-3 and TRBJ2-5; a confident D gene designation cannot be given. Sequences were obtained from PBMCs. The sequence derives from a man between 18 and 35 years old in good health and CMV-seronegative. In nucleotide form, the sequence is TGTGCCATCAGTGTTTCCTCCCAAGAGACCCAGTACTTC. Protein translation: CAISVSSQETQYF.